One and the same sample provided the 29 T cell receptor beta chains below, sequenced in a study of blood T cell repertoires in COVID-19. This table comes from immunoSEQ multiplex PCR, and its TCRdb copy is limited to in-frame clones, with some not included. Of about 340,000 clones listed, more than 75% are singletons. The sequencing sample was made of peripheral blood. The receptor source for this set is a woman in her 50s with COVID-19, enrolled during active disease.

The rearrangement uses TRBV2 and TRBJ1-5; 7 bases fit TRBD1. In germline, CDR1 is SNHLY, CDR2 FYNNEI. V dropped 7 bases and J dropped 2; count of bases not matched to a gene: 5. The CDR3 contains 14 residues. The CDR3 spells CASTGQARNQPQHF. The CDR3 coding sequence is TGTGCCAGCACTGGACAGGCACGCAATCAGCCCCAGCATTTT. Full variable domain (rest looked up from reference TRBV2 and TRBJ1-5): EPEVTQTPSHQVTQMGQEVILRCVPISNHLYFYWYRQILGQKVEFLVSFYNNEISEKSEIFDDQFSVERPDGSNFTLKIRSTKLEDSAMYFCASTGQARNQPQHFGDGTRLSIL.

This chain connects TRBV18 to TRBJ1-2; TRBD1 aligns across 7 bases. CDR1 is KGHSH and CDR2 is LQKENI in the germline V gene. Losses at the gene ends were 4 bases for V and 0 bases for J; bases not matched to a gene: 8. This CDR3 is built from 16 residues. CDR3 sequence: CASSREGGTSNYGYTF. The CDR3 DNA reads as TGTGCCAGCTCACGGGAAGGGGGCACTTCTAACTATGGCTACACCTTC. The whole variable domain, filled in from reference TRBV18 and TRBJ1-2, reads NAGVMQNPRHLVRRRGQEARLRCSPMKGHSHVYWYRQLPEEGLKFMVYLQKENIIDESGMPKERFSAEFPKEGPSILRIQQVVRGDSAAYFCASSREGGTSNYGYTFGSGTRLTVV.

The V call is TRBV7-9, the J call TRBJ1-1; tentative D call: TRBD1 (6 bases). The germline CDR1 and CDR2 sequences are SEHNR and FQNEAQ (reference sequence). The V end was cut by 3 bases, the J end by 13 bases, with 18 bases between. CDR3 size: 13 residues. The CDR3 here is CASSFGQGLRIFF. DNA of the CDR3: TGTGCCAGCAGCTTCGGGCAGGGGCTGAGGATTTTCTTT. Using reference TRBV7-9 and TRBJ1-1 for the parts outside the CDR3, the full variable domain is DTGVSQNPRHKITKRGQNVTFRCDPISEHNRLYWYRQTLGQGPEFLTYFQNEAQLEKSRLLSDRFSAERPKGSFSTLEIQRTEQGDSAMYLCASSFGQGLRIFFGQGTRLTVV.

This clone was seen just once. V usage is TRBV6-2 or TRBV6-3 and J usage is TRBJ2-7, with 8 bases lining up with TRBD1. Trimming at V came to 5 bases and at J to 3 bases, leaving 21 bases not matched to a gene. Germline V CDR1 and CDR2: MNHEY, SVGEGT. This CDR3 region has 19 residues. This CDR3 reads CASSHGQGPVLGHRYEQYF. The CDR3 DNA reads TGTGCCAGCAGTCATGGACAGGGTCCTGTCTTGGGACATCGCTACGAGCAGTACTTC.

The chain recombines TRBV12-3 or TRBV12-4 with TRBJ1-4, with D hard to call. Between the trimmed V and J ends, which lost 1 base and 8 bases, there was a span of 8 bases. The CDR3 has 13 amino acids. CDR3 in DNA: TGTGCCAGCAGTTTAGGGGCGTGGGAAAAACTGTTTTTT. This gives the protein CASSLGAWEKLFF.

The chain is built from TRBV4-2 and TRBJ2-3; no clear D gene. The CDR3 runs to 18 residues. In germline, CDR1 is LGHNA, CDR2 YNFKEQ. V lost 0 bases and J lost 6, with 22 bases in between. The CDR3 protein is CASSQDPLSVRPMDTQYF. Here the CDR3 DNA reads TGTGCCAGCAGCCAAGACCCCCTGAGCGTACGTCCAATGGATACGCAGTATTTT.

The chain employs TRBV3-1 (or the pseudogene TRBV3-2) and TRBJ2-7; no reliable D call. Germline CDR1 and CDR2: LGHDT and YNNKEL (reference sequence). Trimming cost V 4 bases and J 2 bases, with 21 bases left between them. There are 17 residues in the CDR3. The CDR3 is CASSRATTTRRTYEQYF. In DNA form, the CDR3 reads TGTGCCAGCAGCCGGGCTACCACGACGAGACGAACCTACGAGCAGTACTTC.

The chain combines TRBV5-1 with TRBJ2-6; TRBD2 matches at 11 bases. The CDR3 totals 17 residues. V dropped 1 base and J dropped 3; count of bases not matched to a gene: 3. Germline V gives CDR1 SGHRS, CDR2 YFSETQ. CDR3 sequence: CASSLTSGSGGANVLTF. The CDR3 bases are TGCGCCAGCAGCTTGACTAGCGGGAGTGGTGGGGCCAACGTCCTGACTTTC.

The chain combines TRBV11-2 with TRBJ2-2; D perhaps matches TRBD1 (6 bases). V lost 4 bases and J lost 1, with 13 bases in between. The CDR3 length is 16 residues. Germline assignment: CDR1 SGHAT and CDR2 FQNNGV. In DNA form, the CDR3 reads TGTGCCAGCAGCTCCCTAGGGACAAAGAACACCGGGGAGCTGTTTTTT. Its protein product is CASSSLGTKNTGELFF.

The rearrangement links TRBV7-9 to TRBJ2-3; D remains unclear. Germline-derived CDR1 and CDR2 are SEHNR and FQNEAQ (reference sequence). The CDR3 consists of 16 residues. The V end was cut by 5 bases, the J end by 4 bases, with 19 bases between. This chain's CDR3 is CASSQIDSVSSDTQYF. In DNA, the CDR3 is TGTGCCAGCAGCCAAATTGATTCGGTGTCGTCAGATACGCAGTATTTT.

The rearrangement links TRBV5-6 to TRBJ1-4; tentatively, D is TRBD1 (5 bases). The V gene lost 4 bases and the J gene lost 6 bases, with 13 bases spanning the gap. CDR1 SGHDT and CDR2 YYEEEE come from the germline V gene. The CDR3 runs to 14 residues. The CDR3 region is CASSVGPGDEKLFF. CDR3 bases: TGTGCCAGCAGCGTGGGACCCGGGGATGAAAAACTGTTTTTT. The full variable domain, rest sourced from reference TRBV5-6 and TRBJ1-4, is DAGVTQSPTHLIKTRGQQVTLRCSPKSGHDTVSWYQQALGQGPQFIFQYYEEEERQRGNFPDRFSGHQFPNYSSELNVNALLLGDSALYLCASSVGPGDEKLFFGSGTQLSVL.

This clone was picked up a small number of times. The chain combines TRBV6-5 with TRBJ1-1, with D possibly matching TRBD1 (6 bases). V dropped 5 bases and J dropped 6 bases, with 13 bases sitting between them. CDR1 MNHEY and CDR2 SVGAGI come from the germline V gene. The CDR3 is 13 amino acids. This CDR3 reads CASSKQGPPEAFF. CDR3 in DNA: TGTGCCAGCAGTAAACAGGGACCTCCTGAAGCTTTCTTT.

This rearrangement joins TRBV19 to TRBJ2-2; D perhaps matches TRBD1 (6 bases). Deletions cut 0 bases from V and 4 bases from J, with 9 bases between. The germline V gene encodes CDR1 LNHDA and CDR2 SQIVND (reference sequence). The CDR3 covers 15 residues. Written as DNA, the CDR3 is TGTGCCAGTAGTATAGATGGACAGTTCACCGGGGAGCTGTTTTTT. Translating gives CASSIDGQFTGELFF.

The genes are TRBV30 and TRBJ2-1; 10 bases match TRBD2. Trimming took 3 bases from V and 9 from J; bases not matched to a gene: 14. CDR1 is GTSNPN and CDR2 is SVGIG in the germline V gene (reference sequence). This CDR3 comprises 16 residues. CDR3 in DNA: TGTGCCTGGAGCCCACCCGCTAGCGGGAGTTCCGGTGAGCAGTTCTTC. Its translation is CAWSPPASGSSGEQFF.

This clone was seen a single time. The CDR3 reads CASSLTGDQPQHF. CDR3 nucleotides: TGTGCCAGCAGCCTAACAGGGGATCAGCCCCAGCATTTT. This chain connects TRBV6-5 to TRBJ1-5; 7 bases match TRBD1. Trimming removed 6 bases from V and 5 bases from J; junction bases left unmatched: 4. Germline V gene lookup returns CDR1 MNHEY and CDR2 SVGAGI. The CDR3 has 13 residues.

With respect to this clone: Different DNA sequences within this sample yield the same CDR3. The V call is TRBV11-2, the J call TRBJ2-3, with D uncertain. The CDR3 contains 12 residues. Trimming shortened V by 1 base and J by 4 bases, and 3 bases separated the two germline ends. Germline V gene lookup returns CDR1 SGHAT and CDR2 FQNNGV. CDR3 nucleotides: TGTGCCAGCAGCTTAGCCTCAGATACGCAGTATTTT. Its protein is CASSLASDTQYF.

CDR3 nucleotides: TGCGCCAGCAGCACGAACGGGCGGGCTACTGGAAACACCATATATTTT. It translates to CASSTNGRATGNTIYF. This chain links TRBV5-1 with TRBJ1-3, with D unresolved. From germline, CDR1 is SGHRS and CDR2 YFSETQ. Trimming left V 4 bases short and J 2 bases short, with 16 bases between. The CDR3 spans 16 residues.

The chain links TRBV7-6 to TRBJ2-7; 12 nucleotides match TRBD2. The CDR3 is made up of 18 amino acids. Per germline, CDR1 SGHVS and CDR2 FNYEAQ. J lost 2 bases, V lost 1 base, and 9 bases had no gene match. The CDR3 coding sequence is TGTGCCAGCAGCTTAGTGGGACTAGCGGGCAGCGCTACCTACGAGCAGTACTTC. The encoded protein is CASSLVGLAGSATYEQYF. The full variable domain, rest sourced from reference TRBV7-6 and TRBJ2-7, is GAGVSQSPRYKVTKRGQDVALRCDPISGHVSLYWYRQALGQGPEFLTYFNYEAQQDKSGLPNDRFSAERPEGSISTLTIQRTEQRDSAMYRCASSLVGLAGSATYEQYFGPGTRLTVT.

This clone was observed once. The V call is TRBV7-3, the J call TRBJ2-3, with 13 bases that match TRBD2. This CDR3 region has 18 residues. The trim removed 2 bases at V and 4 bases at J, leaving 9 bases unmatched. Looked up from germline, CDR1 is SGHTA and CDR2 is FQGTGA. The DNA for the CDR3 is TGTGCCAGCAGCTTACTAGGACCGGGACTAGCGGGATCAGATACGCAGTATTTT. Protein sequence: CASSLLGPGLAGSDTQYF.

As to this clone: Within the sample, other DNA sequences also encode this same CDR3. V and J are TRBV2 and TRBJ2-5; TRBD2 agrees at 11 bases. Trimming cost V 4 bases and J 0 bases; bases outside gene matches: 1. The CDR3 extends over 15 amino acids. The germline CDR1 and CDR2 sequences are SNHLY and FYNNEI. This chain's CDR3 is CASSGTSGYQETQYF. As DNA, the CDR3 is TGTGCCAGCAGTGGGACTAGCGGGTACCAAGAGACCCAGTACTTC.

The chain has TRBV14 and TRBJ2-7, with unresolved D. Germline V gene sequence: CDR1 SGHDN, CDR2 FVKESK. This CDR3 contains 14 residues. V was shortened by 1 base and J by 4 bases, with 11 bases between the two germline ends. CDR3 amino acids: CASSQGQIQYEQYF. The CDR3, as DNA: TGTGCCAGCAGCCAAGGGCAGATACAATACGAGCAGTACTTC.

This sequence joins TRBV3-1 (or the pseudogene TRBV3-2) and TRBJ2-7; 8 bases match TRBD1. The CDR3 consists of 15 residues. The junction had 6 bases not matched to a gene; V was cut back by 4 bases and J by 1 base. CDR1 is LGHDT and CDR2 is YNNKEL in the germline V gene (reference sequence). The CDR3 here is CASSPDRDPSYEQYF. DNA of the CDR3: TGTGCCAGCAGCCCGGACAGGGATCCGTCCTACGAGCAGTACTTC.

V and J are TRBV7-9 and TRBJ2-5, with D maybe TRBD1 (6 bases). From germline, CDR1 is SEHNR and CDR2 FQNEAQ (reference sequence). CDR3 length: 16 residues. Trimming left V 2 bases short and J 5 bases short, with 18 bases between. CDR3 in amino acids: CASSLSLTGLGETQYF. CDR3 in DNA: TGTGCCAGCAGCTTAAGTTTAACAGGGCTAGGGGAGACCCAGTACTTC.

This rearrangement joins TRBV18 to TRBJ1-5, with 11 positions matching TRBD1. The CDR3 is 17 amino acids. Unmatched junction bases numbered 5, after V lost 3 bases and J lost 1 base. CDR1 and CDR2 (germline): KGHSH, LQKENI. This CDR3 is CASSPDRGPFSNQPQHF. CDR3 sequence (DNA): TGTGCCAGCTCACCGGACAGGGGGCCCTTCAGCAATCAGCCCCAGCATTTT.

The count of this clone is one. V and J are TRBV27 and TRBJ1-2; 8 nucleotides line up with TRBD1. CDR3 length equals 14 residues. Germline CDR1 and CDR2: MNHEY and SMNVEV (reference sequence). With 1 base clipped from V and 4 bases from J, the junction kept 2 bases outside the gene matches. CDR3: CASSLYTGGYGYTF. In DNA form, the CDR3 reads TGTGCCAGCAGTTTATACACAGGGGGCTATGGCTACACCTTC.

J is TRBJ2-7 and V is TRBV7-9; D unclear. The germline V gene has CDR1 SEHNR and CDR2 FQNEAQ (reference sequence). V lost 7 bases and J lost 2, with 6 bases in between. The CDR3 consists of 11 residues. CDR3 DNA sequence: TGTGCCAGCACCGCGGCCTACGAGCAGTACTTC. Encoded protein: CASTAAYEQYF.

The chain recombines TRBV27 with TRBJ2-7; 7 bases line up with TRBD2. CDR3 length: 14 amino acids. CDR1 and CDR2 from the germline V gene are MNHEY and SMNVEV (reference sequence). V shed 11 bases, J shed 4 bases, and the junction held 14 bases outside the gene matches. The CDR3 DNA reads as TGTGCCGTCAGTCCCGGGACTACTCCTTACGAGCAGTACTTC. Translation: CAVSPGTTPYEQYF.

This rearrangement joins TRBV11-2 to TRBJ1-2, with 9 bases that match TRBD1. The germline V gene encodes CDR1 SGHAT and CDR2 FQNNGV. The CDR3 contains 16 residues. Trimming removed 5 bases from V and 6 bases from J; junction bases left unmatched: 13. CDR3 coding DNA: TGTGCCAGCAGCGAAGTGAAGGGGACAGGGTTCAATGGCTACACCTTC. As protein: CASSEVKGTGFNGYTF.

The chain recombines TRBV3-1 (or the pseudogene TRBV3-2) with TRBJ1-3; a possible D gene is TRBD1 (6 bases). In germline, CDR1 is LGHDT, CDR2 YNNKEL (reference sequence). V lost 1 base to trimming and J lost 0 bases, with 7 bases between them. The CDR3 covers 15 residues. CDR3 protein: CASSQGGLSGNTIYF. The CDR3 bases are TGTGCCAGCAGCCAAGGGGGGCTCTCTGGAAACACCATATATTTT.